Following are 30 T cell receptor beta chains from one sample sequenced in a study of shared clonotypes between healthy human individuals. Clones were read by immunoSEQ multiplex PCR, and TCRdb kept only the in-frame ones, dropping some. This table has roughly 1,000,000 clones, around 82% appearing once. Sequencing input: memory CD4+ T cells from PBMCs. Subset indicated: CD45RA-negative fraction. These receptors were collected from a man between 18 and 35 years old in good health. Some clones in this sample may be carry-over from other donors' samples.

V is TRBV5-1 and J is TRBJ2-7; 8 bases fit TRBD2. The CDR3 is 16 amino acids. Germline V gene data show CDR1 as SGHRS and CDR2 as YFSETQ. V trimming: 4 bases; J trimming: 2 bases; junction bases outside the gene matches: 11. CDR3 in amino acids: CASSPTLAGGTYEQYF. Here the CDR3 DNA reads TGCGCCAGCAGCCCAACATTGGCGGGAGGAACCTACGAGCAGTACTTC.

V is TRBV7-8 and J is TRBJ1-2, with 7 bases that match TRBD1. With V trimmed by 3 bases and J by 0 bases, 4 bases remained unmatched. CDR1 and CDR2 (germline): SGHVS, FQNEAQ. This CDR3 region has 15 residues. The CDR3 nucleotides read TGTGCCAGCAGCTTCGGGACAGAAACTAACTATGGCTACACCTTC. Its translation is CASSFGTETNYGYTF.

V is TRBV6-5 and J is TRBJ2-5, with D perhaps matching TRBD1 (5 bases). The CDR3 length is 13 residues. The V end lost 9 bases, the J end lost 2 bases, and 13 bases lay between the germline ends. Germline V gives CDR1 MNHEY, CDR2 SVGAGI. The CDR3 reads CASARGEQETQYF. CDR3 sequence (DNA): TGTGCCAGTGCAAGGGGCGAGCAAGAGACCCAGTACTTC.

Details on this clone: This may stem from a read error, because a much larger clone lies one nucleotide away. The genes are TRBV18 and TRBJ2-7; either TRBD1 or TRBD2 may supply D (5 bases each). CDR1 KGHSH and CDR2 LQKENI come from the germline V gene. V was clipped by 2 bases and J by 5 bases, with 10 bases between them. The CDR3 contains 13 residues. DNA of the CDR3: TGTGCCAGCTCACCAGGACTGGGGGACGAGCAGTACTTC. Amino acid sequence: CASSPGLGDEQYF. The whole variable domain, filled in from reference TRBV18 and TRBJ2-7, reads NAGVMQNPRHLVRRRGQEARLRCSPMKGHSHVYWYRQLPEEGLKFMVYLQKENIIDESGMPKERFSAEFPKEGPSILRIQQVVRGDSAAYFCASSPGLGDEQYFGPGTRLTVT.

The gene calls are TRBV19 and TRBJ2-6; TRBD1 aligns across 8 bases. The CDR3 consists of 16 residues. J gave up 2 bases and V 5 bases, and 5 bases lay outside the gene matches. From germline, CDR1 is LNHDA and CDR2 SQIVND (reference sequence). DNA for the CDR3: TGTGCCAGTAGTTTACACAGGGGGGCTGGGGCCAACGTCCTGACTTTC. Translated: CASSLHRGAGANVLTF.

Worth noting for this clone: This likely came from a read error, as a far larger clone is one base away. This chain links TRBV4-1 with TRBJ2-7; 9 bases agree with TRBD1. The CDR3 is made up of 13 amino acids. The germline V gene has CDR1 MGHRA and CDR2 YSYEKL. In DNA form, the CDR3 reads TGCGCCAGCACCACAAGGACAGGGGACGAGCAGCACTTC. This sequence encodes CASTTRTGDEQHF.

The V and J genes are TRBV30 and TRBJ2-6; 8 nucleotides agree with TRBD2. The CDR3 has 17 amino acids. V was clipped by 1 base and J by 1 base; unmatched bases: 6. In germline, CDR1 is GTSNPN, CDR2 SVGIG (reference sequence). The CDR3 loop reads CAWSGGRSSSGANVLTF. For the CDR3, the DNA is TGTGCCTGGAGTGGCGGGAGGTCCTCATCTGGGGCCAACGTCCTGACTTTC. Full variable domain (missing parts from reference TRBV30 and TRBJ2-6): SQTIHQWPATLVQPVGSPLSLECTVEGTSNPNLYWYRQAAGRGLQLLFYSVGIGQISSEVPQNLSASRPQDRQFILSSKKLLLSDSGFYLCAWSGGRSSSGANVLTFGAGSRLTVL.

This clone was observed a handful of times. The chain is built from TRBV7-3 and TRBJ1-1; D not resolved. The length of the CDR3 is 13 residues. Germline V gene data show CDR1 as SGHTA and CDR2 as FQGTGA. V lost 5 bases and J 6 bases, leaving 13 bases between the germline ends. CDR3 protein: CASSLRSRSEAFF. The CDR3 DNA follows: TGTGCCAGCAGCCTAAGGAGTCGGTCTGAAGCTTTCTTT.

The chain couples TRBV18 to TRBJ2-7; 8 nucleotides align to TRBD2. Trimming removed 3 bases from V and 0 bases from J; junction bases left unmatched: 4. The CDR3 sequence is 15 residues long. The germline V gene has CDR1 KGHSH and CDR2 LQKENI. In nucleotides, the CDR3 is TGTGCCAGCTCACCTCAGCGGGGGTCCTCCTACGAGCAGTACTTC. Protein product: CASSPQRGSSYEQYF.

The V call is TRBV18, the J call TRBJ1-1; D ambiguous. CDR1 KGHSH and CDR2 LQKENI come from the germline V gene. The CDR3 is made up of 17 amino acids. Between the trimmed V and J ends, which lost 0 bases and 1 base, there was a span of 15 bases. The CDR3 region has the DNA TGTGCCAGCTCACCACCGACGATCGTAGCGGGGAACACTGAAGCTTTCTTT. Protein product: CASSPPTIVAGNTEAFF.

In nucleotides, the CDR3 is TGTGCCAGTGGCGGGATTGCCACCTTCGGGGAGCTGTTTTTT. Its translation is CASGGIATFGELFF. V is TRBV19 and J is TRBJ2-2; a weak D match, TRBD2 (6 bases). The CDR3 has 14 amino acids. Germline V gene sequence: CDR1 LNHDA, CDR2 SQIVND (reference sequence). Trimming left V 8 bases short and J 7 bases short, with 17 bases between. The complete variable domain, with remaining parts taken from reference TRBV19 and TRBJ2-2, reads DGGITQSPKYLFRKEGQNVTLSCEQNLNHDAMYWYRQDPGQGLRLIYYSQIVNDFQKGDIAEGYSVSREKKESFPLTVTSAQKNPTAFYLCASGGIATFGELFFGEGSRLTVL.

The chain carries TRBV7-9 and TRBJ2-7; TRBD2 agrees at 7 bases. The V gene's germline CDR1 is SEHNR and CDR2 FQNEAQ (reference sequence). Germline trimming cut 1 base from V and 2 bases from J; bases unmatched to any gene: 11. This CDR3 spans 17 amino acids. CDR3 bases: TGTGCCAGCAGCTTAGGATTATCGGCTAGCGGTACCTACGAGCAGTACTTC. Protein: CASSLGLSASGTYEQYF.

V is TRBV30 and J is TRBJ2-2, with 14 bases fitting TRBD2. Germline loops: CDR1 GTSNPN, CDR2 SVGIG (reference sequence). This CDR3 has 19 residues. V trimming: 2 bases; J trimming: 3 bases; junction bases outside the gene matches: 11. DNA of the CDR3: TGTGCCTGGAGTTTTAGACTAGCGGGAGGGCCGTCGGACACCGGGGAGCTGTTTTTT. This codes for CAWSFRLAGGPSDTGELFF.

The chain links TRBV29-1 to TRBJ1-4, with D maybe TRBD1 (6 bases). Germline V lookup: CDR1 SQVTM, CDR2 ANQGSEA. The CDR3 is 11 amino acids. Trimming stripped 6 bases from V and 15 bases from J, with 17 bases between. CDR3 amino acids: CSVRRGAGVFF. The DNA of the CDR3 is TGCAGCGTACGGAGGGGGGCCGGTGTGTTTTTT.

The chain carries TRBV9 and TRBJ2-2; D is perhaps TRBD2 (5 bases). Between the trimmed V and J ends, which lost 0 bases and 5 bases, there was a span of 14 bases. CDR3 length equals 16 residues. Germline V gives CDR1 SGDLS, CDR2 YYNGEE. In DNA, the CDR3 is TGTGCCAGCAGCGTAGCTCTCCTAGCTGAGACCGGGGAGCTGTTTTTT. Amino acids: CASSVALLAETGELFF.

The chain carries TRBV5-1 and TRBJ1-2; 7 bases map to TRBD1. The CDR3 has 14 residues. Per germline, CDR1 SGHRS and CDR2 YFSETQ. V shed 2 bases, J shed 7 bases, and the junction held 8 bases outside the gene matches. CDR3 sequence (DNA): TGCGCCAGCAGCTTCGGGCAGGGGGGCGGTGGCTACACCTTC. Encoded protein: CASSFGQGGGGYTF.

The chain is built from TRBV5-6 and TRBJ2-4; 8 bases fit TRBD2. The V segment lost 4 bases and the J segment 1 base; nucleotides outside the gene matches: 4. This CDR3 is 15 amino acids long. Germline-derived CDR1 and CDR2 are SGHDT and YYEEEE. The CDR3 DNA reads TGTGCCAGCAGCCGGACTAGCCTGGCCAAAAACATTCAGTACTTC. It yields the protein CASSRTSLAKNIQYF.

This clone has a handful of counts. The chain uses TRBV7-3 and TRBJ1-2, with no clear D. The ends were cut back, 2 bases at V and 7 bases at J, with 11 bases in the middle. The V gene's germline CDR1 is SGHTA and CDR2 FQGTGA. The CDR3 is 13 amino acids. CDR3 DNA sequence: TGTGCCAGCAGCTTATATGAGAAAAGTGGCTACACCTTC. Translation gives CASSLYEKSGYTF.

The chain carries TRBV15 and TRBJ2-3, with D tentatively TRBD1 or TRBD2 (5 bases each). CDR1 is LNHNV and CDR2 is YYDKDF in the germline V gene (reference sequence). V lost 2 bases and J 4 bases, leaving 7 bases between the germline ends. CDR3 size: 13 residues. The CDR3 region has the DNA TGTGCCACCAGCAGAACGGGGCCAGATACGCAGTATTTT. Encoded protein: CATSRTGPDTQYF. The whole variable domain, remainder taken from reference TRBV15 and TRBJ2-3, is DAMVIQNPRYQVTQFGKPVTLSCSQTLNHNVMYWYQQKSSQAPKLLFHYYDKDFNNEADTPDNFQSRRPNTSFCFLDIRSPGLGDTAMYLCATSRTGPDTQYFGPGTRLTVL.

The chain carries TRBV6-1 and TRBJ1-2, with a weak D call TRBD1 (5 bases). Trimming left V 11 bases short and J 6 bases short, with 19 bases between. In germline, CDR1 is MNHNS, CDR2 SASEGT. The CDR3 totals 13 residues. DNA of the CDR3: TGTGCCGTTACAGGCTATACTCTAGATGGCTACACCTTC. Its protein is CAVTGYTLDGYTF.

CDR3 nucleotide sequence: TGTGCCAGCAGCACGGGGGAAGCGAATGAGCAGTTCTTC. It specifies CASSTGEANEQFF. The chain couples TRBV5-4 to TRBJ2-1; the D gene is possibly TRBD2 (6 bases). The CDR3 spans 13 residues. The V end was cut by 4 bases, the J end by 7 bases, with 12 bases between. The germline CDR1 and CDR2 sequences are SGHNT and YYREEE (reference sequence). The full variable domain, completed using reference TRBV5-4 and TRBJ2-1, is ETGVTQSPTHLIKTRGQQVTLRCSSQSGHNTVSWYQQALGQGPQFIFQYYREEENGRGNFPPRFSGLQFPNYSSELNVNALELDDSALYLCASSTGEANEQFFGPGTRLTVL.

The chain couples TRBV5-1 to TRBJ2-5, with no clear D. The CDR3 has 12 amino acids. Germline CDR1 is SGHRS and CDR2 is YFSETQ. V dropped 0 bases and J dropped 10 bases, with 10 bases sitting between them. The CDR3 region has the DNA TGCGCCAGCAGCTTGGAAGTCCAGGTCCAGTACTTC. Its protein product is CASSLEVQVQYF.

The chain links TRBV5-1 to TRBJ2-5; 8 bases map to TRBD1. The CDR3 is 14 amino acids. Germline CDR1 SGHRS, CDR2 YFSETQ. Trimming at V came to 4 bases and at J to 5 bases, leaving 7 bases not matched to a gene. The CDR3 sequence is CASSTRGPQETQYF. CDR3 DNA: TGCGCCAGCAGCACCAGGGGGCCCCAGGAGACCCAGTACTTC.

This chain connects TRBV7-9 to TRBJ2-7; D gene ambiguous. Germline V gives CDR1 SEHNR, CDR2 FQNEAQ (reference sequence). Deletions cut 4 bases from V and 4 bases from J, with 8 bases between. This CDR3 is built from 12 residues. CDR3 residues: CASSSPLYEQYF. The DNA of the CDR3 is TGTGCCAGCAGCTCCCCATTATACGAGCAGTACTTC.

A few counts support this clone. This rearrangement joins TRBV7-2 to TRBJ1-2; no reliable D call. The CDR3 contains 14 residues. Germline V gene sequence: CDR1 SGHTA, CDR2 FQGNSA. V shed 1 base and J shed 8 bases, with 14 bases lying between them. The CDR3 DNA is TGTGCCAGCAGCTTAGGACCGGGGTCGGAGGGCTACACCTTC. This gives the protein CASSLGPGSEGYTF.

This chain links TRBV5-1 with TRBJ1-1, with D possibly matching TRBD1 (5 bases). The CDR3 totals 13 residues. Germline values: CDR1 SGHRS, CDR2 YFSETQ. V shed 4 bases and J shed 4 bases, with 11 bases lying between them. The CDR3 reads CASSLGHSTEAFF. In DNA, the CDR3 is TGCGCCAGCAGCCTGGGGCATTCCACTGAAGCTTTCTTT.

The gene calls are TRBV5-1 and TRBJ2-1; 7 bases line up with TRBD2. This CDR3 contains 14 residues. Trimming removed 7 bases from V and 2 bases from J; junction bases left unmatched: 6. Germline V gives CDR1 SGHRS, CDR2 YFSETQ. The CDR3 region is CASSRRETYNEQFF. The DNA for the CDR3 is TGCGCCAGCTCGAGGCGGGAGACCTACAATGAGCAGTTCTTC.

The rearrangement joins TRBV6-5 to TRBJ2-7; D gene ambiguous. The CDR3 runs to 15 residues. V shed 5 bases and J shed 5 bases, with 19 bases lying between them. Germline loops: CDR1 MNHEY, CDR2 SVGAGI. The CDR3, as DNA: TGTGCCAGCAGTCCAAACGACGGCATGGGTGACGAGCAGTACTTC. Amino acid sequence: CASSPNDGMGDEQYF.

CDR3: CASSSRLAGVDTQYF. The CDR3 DNA reads as TGTGCCAGCAGCTCGAGACTAGCGGGAGTGGATACGCAGTATTTT. The chain joins TRBV5-4 to TRBJ2-3, with 12 nucleotides matching TRBD2. CDR1 is SGHNT and CDR2 is YYREEE in the germline V gene (reference sequence). V shed 3 bases, J shed 6 bases, and the junction held 5 bases outside the gene matches. The length of the CDR3 is 15 residues.

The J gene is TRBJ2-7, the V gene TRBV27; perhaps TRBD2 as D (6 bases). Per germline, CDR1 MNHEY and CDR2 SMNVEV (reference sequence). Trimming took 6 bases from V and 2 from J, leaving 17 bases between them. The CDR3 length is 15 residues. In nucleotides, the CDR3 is TGTGCCAGCAGCCGCGGGACCCAGGACCCCTACGAGCAGTACTTC. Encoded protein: CASSRGTQDPYEQYF.